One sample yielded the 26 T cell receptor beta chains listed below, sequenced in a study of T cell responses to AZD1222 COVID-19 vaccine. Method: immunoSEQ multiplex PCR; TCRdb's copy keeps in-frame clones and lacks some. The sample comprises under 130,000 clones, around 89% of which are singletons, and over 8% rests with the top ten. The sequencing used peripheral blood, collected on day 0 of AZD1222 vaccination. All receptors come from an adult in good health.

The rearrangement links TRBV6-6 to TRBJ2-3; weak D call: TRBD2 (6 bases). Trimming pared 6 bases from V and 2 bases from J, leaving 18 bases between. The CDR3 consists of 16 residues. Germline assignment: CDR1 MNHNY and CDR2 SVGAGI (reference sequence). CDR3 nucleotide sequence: TGTGCCAGCAGCCGAAATAGCGGCCACCTCACAGATACGCAGTATTTT. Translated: CASSRNSGHLTDTQYF.

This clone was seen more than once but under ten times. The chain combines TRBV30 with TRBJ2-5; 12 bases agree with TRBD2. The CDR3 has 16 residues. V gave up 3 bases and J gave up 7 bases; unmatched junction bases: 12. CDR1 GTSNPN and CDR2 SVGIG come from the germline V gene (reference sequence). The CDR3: CAWSAAGLAGYTTQYF. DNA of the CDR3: TGTGCCTGGAGCGCAGCCGGACTAGCGGGATATACGACCCAGTACTTC. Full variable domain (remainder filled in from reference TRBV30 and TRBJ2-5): SQTIHQWPATLVQPVGSPLSLECTVEGTSNPNLYWYRQAAGRGLQLLFYSVGIGQISSEVPQNLSASRPQDRQFILSSKKLLLSDSGFYLCAWSAAGLAGYTTQYFGPGTRLLVL.

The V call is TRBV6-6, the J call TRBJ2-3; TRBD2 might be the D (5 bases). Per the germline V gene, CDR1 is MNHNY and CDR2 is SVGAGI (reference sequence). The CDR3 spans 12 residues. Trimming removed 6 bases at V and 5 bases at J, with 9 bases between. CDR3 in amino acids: CASSRTRDTQYF. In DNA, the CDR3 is TGTGCCAGCAGCCGGACTCGAGATACGCAGTATTTT.

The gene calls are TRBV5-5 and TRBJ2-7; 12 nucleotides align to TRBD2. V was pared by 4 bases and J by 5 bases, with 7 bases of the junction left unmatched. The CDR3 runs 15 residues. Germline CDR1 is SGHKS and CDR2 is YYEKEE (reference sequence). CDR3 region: CASSPRLAGEDEQYF. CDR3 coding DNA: TGTGCCAGCAGCCCTCGACTAGCGGGAGAGGACGAGCAGTACTTC.

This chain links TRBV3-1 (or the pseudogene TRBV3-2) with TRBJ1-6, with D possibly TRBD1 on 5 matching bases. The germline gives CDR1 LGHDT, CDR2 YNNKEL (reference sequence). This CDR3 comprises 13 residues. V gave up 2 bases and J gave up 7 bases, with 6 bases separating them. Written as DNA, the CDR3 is TGTGCCAGCAGCCAAAAGGGGAATTCACCCCTCCACTTT. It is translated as CASSQKGNSPLHF.

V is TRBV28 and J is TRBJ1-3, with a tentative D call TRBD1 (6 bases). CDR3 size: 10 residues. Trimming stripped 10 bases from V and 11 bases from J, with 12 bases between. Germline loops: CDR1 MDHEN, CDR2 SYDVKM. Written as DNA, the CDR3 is TGTGCCACCCGACAGGCGGCCATATATTTT. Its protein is CATRQAAIYF.

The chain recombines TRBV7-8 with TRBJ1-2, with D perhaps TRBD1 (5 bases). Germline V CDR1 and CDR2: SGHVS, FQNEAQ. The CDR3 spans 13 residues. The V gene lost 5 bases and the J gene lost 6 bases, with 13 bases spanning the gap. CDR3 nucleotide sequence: TGTGCCAGCAGCCGCGGGGGGAGCGATGGCTACACCTTC. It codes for CASSRGGSDGYTF.

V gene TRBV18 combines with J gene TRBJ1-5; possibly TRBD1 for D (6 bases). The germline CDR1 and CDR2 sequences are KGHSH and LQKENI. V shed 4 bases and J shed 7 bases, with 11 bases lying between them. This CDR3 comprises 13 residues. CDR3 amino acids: CASSRPQGQPQHF. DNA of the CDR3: TGTGCCAGCTCACGTCCACAGGGCCAGCCCCAGCATTTT.

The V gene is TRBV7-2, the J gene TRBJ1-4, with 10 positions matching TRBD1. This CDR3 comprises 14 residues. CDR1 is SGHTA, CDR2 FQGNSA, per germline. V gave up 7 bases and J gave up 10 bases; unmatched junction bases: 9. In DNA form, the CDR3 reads TGTGCCAGCACCTCGGGACAGGGGTTTCGAAAACTGTTTTTT. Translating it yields CASTSGQGFRKLFF.

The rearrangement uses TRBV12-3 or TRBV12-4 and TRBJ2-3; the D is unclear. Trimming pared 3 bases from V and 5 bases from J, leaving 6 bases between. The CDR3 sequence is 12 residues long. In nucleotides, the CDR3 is TGTGCCAGCAGTTTTAGTGTAGATACGCAGTATTTT. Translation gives CASSFSVDTQYF.

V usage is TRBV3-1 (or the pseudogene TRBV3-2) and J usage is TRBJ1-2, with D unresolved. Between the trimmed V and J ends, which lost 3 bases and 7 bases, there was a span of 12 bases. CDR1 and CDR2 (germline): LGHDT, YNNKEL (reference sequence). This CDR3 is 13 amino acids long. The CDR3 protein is CASSQISLLGYTF. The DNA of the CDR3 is TGTGCCAGCAGCCAGATAAGTCTTCTTGGCTACACCTTC.

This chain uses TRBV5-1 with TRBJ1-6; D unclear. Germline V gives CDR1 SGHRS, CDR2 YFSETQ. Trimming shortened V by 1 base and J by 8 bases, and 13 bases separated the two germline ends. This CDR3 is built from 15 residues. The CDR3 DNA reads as TGCGCCAGCAGCTTGAGTGGGCCTCGCTATTCACCCCTCCACTTT. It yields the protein CASSLSGPRYSPLHF.

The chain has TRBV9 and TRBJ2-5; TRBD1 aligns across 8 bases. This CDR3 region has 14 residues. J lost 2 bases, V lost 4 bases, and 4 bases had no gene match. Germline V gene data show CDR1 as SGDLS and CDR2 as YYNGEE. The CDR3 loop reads CASSPGQGQETQYF. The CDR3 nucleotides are TGTGCCAGCAGCCCCGGACAGGGACAAGAGACCCAGTACTTC. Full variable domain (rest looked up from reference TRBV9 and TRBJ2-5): DSGVTQTPKHLITATGQRVTLRCSPRSGDLSVYWYQQSLDQGLQFLIQYYNGEERAKGNILERFSAQQFPDLHSELNLSSLELGDSALYFCASSPGQGQETQYFGPGTRLLVL.

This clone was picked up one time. CDR3 sequence reads: CSAEMREKLFF. In DNA, the CDR3 is TGCAGTGCTGAGATGCGGGAAAAACTGTTTTTT. This chain connects TRBV20-1 to TRBJ1-4; unclear D gene. The CDR3 totals 11 residues. Looked up from germline, CDR1 is DFQATT and CDR2 is SNEGSKA (reference sequence). V was trimmed by 5 bases and J by 8 bases, leaving 9 bases between them.

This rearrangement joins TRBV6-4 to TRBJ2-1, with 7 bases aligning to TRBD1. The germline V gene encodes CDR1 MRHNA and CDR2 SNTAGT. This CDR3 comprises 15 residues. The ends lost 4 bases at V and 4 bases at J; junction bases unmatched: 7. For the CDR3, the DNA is TGTGCCAGCAGTGTTCCGGGACAGATATACAATGAGCAGTTCTTC. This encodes CASSVPGQIYNEQFF.

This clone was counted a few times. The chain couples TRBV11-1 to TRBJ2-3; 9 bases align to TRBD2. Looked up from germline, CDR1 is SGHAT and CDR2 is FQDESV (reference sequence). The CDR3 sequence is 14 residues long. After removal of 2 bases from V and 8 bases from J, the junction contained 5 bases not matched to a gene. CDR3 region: CASSLRGRAGTQYF. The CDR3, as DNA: TGTGCCAGCAGCTTACGCGGGAGGGCCGGTACGCAGTATTTT.

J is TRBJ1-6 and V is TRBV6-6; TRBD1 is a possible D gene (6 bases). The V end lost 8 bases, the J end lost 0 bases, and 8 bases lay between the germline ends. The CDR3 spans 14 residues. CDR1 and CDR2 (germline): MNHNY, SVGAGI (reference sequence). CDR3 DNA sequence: TGTGCCAGCCAGGGGAGCTCCTATAATTCACCCCTCCACTTT. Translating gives CASQGSSYNSPLHF.

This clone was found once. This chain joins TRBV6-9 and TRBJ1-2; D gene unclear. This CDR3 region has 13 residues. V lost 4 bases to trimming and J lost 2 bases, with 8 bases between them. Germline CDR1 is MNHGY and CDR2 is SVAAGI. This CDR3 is CASSFSRNYGYTF. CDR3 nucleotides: TGTGCCAGCAGTTTTTCACGCAACTATGGCTACACCTTC.

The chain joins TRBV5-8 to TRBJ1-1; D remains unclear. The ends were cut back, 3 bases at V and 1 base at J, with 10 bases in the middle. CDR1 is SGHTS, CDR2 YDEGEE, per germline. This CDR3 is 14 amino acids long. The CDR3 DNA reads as TGTGCCAGCAGCTCGTTGTGGCAGAACACTGAAGCTTTCTTT. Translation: CASSSLWQNTEAFF.

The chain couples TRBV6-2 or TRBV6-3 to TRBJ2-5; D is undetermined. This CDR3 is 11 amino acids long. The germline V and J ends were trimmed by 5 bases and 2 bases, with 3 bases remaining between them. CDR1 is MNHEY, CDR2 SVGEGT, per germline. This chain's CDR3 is CASSPQETQYF. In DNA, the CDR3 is TGTGCCAGCAGTCCACAAGAGACCCAGTACTTC.

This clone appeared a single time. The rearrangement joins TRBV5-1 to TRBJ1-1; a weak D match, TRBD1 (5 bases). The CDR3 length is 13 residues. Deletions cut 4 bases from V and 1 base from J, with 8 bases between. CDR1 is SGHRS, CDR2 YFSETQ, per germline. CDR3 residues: CASSQQENTEAFF. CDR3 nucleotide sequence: TGCGCCAGCAGCCAACAGGAGAACACTGAAGCTTTCTTT. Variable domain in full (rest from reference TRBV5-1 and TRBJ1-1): KAGVTQTPRYLIKTRGQQVTLSCSPISGHRSVSWYQQTPGQGLQFLFEYFSETQRNKGNFPGRFSGRQFSNSRSEMNVSTLELGDSALYLCASSQQENTEAFFGQGTRLTVV.

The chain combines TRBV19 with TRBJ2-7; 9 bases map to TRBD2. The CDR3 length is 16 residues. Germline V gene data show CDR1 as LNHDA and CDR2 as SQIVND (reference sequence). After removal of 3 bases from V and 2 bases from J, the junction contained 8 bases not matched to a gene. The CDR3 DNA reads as TGTGCCAGTAGTATGGCGGTAGCGGGAGTTGCCTACGAGCAGTACTTC. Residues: CASSMAVAGVAYEQYF.

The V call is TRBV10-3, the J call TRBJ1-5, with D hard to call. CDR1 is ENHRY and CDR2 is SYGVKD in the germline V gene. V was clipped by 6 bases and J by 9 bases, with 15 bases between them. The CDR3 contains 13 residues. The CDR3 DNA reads TGTGCCATCAGCATGGACGACGGAGGGCCCCAGCATTTT. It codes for CAISMDDGGPQHF.

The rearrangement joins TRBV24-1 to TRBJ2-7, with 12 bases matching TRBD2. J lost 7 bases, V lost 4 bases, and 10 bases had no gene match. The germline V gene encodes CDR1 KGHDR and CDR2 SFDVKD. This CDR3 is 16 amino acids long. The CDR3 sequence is CATSERRTSGASEQYF. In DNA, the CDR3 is TGTGCCACCAGTGAAAGAAGGACTAGCGGGGCTTCGGAGCAGTACTTC.

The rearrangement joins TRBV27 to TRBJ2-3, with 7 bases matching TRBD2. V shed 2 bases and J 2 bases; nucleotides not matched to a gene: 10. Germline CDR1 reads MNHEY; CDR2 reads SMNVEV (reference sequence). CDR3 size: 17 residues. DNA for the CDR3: TGTGCCAGCAGTTTAGGGGGGGGAGCCCCCTTCACAGATACGCAGTATTTT. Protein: CASSLGGGAPFTDTQYF.

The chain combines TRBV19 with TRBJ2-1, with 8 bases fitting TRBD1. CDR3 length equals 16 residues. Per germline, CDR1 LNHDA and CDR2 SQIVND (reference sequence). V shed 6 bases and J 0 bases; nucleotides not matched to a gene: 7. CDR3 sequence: CASRWTGPFSYNEQFF. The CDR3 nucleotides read TGTGCCAGTAGATGGACAGGGCCATTCTCCTACAATGAGCAGTTCTTC.